The 4 T cell receptor beta chains below all came from one sample that was sequenced in a study of resident and recirculating memory T cells in vitiligo (dated by TCRdb to between 2017 and 2018). Libraries were made using the immunoSEQ multiplex PCR assay. The clones in this table, taken by TCRdb from immuneACCESS, are in-frame only. Not every clone is retained; where verified, under half of the shortfall comes from an unresolved V gene, and the cause of the rest is unknown. This sample has more than 70,000 clones in its table, and under 95% of those were observed once. The leading ten clones occupy approximately 4.8% of the sample. Input material: blood. The receptors derive from a male donor with vitiligo.

The chain employs TRBV5-6 and TRBJ2-3; 7 bases agree with TRBD2. The J segment lost 2 bases and the V segment lost 2 bases, leaving 11 bases of the junction unmatched. Germline V gene sequence: CDR1 SGHDT, CDR2 YYEEEE. The CDR3 covers 17 residues. CDR3 nucleotide sequence: TGTGCCAGCAGCTTAGGTACTCTAGCGGCTATCACAGATACGCAGTATTTT. Its translation: CASSLGTLAAITDTQYF.

The V gene is TRBV7-2, the J gene TRBJ1-2; D not certain. Trimming shortened V by 7 bases and J by 3 bases, and 12 bases separated the two germline ends. Germline V gene lookup returns CDR1 SGHTA and CDR2 FQGNSA. The CDR3 is 13 amino acids. Here the CDR3 DNA reads TGTGCCAGCAAGCGCGGGGATTACTATGGCTACACCTTC. Translation gives CASKRGDYYGYTF.

The chain couples TRBV30 to TRBJ2-6, with D hard to call. This CDR3 is 13 amino acids long. Trimming took off 0 bases at V and 13 bases at J, with 13 bases between the two ends. CDR1 GTSNPN and CDR2 SVGIG come from the germline V gene (reference sequence). The CDR3 reads CAWSVGPPRVLTF. CDR3 nucleotide sequence: TGTGCCTGGAGTGTCGGTCCCCCTCGAGTCCTGACTTTC.

This sequence joins TRBV19 and TRBJ2-5, with D possibly matching TRBD2 (5 bases). The CDR3 spans 15 residues. Germline lookup yields CDR1 LNHDA and CDR2 SQIVND (reference sequence). V dropped 3 bases and J dropped 5 bases, with 16 bases sitting between them. CDR3: CASSIVGTREETQYF. CDR3 DNA: TGTGCCAGTAGTATTGTGGGTACAAGGGAGGAGACCCAGTACTTC.